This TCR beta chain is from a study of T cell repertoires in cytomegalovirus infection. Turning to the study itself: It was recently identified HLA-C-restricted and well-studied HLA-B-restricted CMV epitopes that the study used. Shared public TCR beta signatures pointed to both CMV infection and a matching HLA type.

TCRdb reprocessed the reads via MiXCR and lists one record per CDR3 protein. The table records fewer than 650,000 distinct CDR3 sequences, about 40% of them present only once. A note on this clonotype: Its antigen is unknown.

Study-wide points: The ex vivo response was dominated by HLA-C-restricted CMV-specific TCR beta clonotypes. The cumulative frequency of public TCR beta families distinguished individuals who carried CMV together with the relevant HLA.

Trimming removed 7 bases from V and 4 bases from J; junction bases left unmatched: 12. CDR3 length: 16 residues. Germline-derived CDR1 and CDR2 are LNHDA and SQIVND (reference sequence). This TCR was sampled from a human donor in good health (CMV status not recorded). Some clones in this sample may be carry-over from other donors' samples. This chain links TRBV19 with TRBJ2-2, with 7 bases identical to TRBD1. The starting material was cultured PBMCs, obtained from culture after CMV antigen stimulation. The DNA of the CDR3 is TGTGCCAGTACCAAGGGTGAAGGGGGCTCCACCGGGGAGCTGTTTTTT. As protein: CASTKGEGGSTGELFF.